This T cell receptor (beta chain) was captured by sequencing in a study of prognosis after radiotherapy for stage I lung cancer. At least ten counts were recorded for this clonotype. Per the germline V gene, CDR1 is SEHNR and CDR2 is FQNEAQ (reference sequence). The CDR3 covers 15 residues. Trimming shortened V by 5 bases and J by 5 bases, and 15 bases separated the two germline ends. Two-round multiplex PCR on genomic DNA was the method by which TCR beta CDR3 was amplified. With primers specific to each TRBV and TRBJ gene, the first-round PCR was performed. TCRdb used MiXCR to reprocess the multiplex PCR reads, holding one entry per CDR3 protein. Here the sample spans about 15,000 distinct CDR3 sequences, more than 35% being singletons.

The sequence came from a donor of 50 years or more with non-small cell lung cancer. The chain joins TRBV7-9 to TRBJ2-2; D unclear. The specimen was PBMCs, collected before or after stereotactic body radiation therapy (not recorded which). The CDR3 protein is CASSAPLAVTGELFF. The CDR3, as DNA: TGTGCCAGCAGCGCCCCCCTGGCGGTGACCGGGGAGCTGTTTTTT.